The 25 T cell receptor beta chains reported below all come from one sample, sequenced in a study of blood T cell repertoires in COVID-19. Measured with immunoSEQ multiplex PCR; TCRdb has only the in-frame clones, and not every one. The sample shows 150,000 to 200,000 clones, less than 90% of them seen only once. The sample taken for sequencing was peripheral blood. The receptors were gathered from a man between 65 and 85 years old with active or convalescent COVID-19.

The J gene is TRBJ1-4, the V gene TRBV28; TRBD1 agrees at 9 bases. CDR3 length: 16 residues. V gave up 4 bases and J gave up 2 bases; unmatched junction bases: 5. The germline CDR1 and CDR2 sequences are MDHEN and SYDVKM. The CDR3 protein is CASSSGQGNTNEKLFF. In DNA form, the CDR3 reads TGTGCCAGCAGTTCCGGACAGGGGAACACTAATGAAAAACTGTTTTTT.

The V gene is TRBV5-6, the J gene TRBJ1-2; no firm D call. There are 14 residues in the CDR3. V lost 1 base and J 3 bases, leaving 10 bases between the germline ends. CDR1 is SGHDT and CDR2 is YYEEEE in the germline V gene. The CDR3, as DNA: TGTGCCAGCAGCTTGTACGGGTTTTACTATGGCTACACCTTC. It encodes CASSLYGFYYGYTF.

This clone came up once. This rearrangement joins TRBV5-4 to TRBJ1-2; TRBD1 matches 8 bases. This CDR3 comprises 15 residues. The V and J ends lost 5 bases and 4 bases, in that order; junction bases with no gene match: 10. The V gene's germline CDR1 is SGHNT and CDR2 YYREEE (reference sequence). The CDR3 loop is CASRPRDRFLYGYTF. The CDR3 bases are TGTGCCAGCAGGCCCCGGGACAGGTTTCTCTATGGCTACACCTTC.

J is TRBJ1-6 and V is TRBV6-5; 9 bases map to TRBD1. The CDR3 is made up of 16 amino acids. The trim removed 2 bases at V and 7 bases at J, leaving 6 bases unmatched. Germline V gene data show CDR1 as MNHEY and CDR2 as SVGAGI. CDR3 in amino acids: CASSYEVGTGNSPLHF. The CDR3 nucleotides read TGTGCCAGCAGTTACGAGGTTGGGACAGGGAATTCACCCCTCCACTTT.

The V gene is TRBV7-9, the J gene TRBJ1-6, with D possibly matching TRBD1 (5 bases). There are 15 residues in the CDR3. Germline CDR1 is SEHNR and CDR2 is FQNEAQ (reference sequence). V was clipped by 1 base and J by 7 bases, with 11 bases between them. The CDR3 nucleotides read TGTGCCAGCAGCTTAGGTGCAGGGCAAAATTCACCCCTCCACTTT. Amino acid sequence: CASSLGAGQNSPLHF.

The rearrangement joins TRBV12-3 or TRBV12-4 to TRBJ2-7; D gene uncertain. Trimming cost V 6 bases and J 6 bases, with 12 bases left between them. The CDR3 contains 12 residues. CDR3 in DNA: TGTGCCAGCAGCCCCTCCCTAGGCGAGCAGTACTTC. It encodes CASSPSLGEQYF.

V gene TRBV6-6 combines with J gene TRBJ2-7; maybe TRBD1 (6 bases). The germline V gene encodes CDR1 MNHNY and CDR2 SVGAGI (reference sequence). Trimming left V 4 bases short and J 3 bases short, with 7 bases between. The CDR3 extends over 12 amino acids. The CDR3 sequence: CASSWTDYEQYF. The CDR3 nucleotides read TGTGCCAGCAGTTGGACAGACTACGAGCAGTACTTC.

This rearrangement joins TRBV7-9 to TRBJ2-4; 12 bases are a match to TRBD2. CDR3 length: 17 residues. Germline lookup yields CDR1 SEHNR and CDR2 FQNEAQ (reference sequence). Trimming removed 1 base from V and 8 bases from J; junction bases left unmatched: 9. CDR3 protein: CASSLDSSGRASDIQYF. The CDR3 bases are TGTGCCAGCAGCTTAGATTCTAGCGGGAGGGCTTCGGACATTCAGTACTTC.

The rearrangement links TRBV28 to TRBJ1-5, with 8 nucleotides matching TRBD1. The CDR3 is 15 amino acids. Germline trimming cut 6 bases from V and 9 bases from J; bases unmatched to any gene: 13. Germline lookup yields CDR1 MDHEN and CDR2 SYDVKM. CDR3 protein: CASRPLDREKGPQHF. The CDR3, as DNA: TGTGCCAGCAGGCCCTTGGACAGGGAGAAAGGGCCCCAGCATTTT.

CDR3 coding DNA: TGTGCCAGCAGCTTAGCCGGGACAGGTGTAGAGACCCAGTACTTC. It translates to CASSLAGTGVETQYF. The chain employs TRBV7-9 and TRBJ2-5; 8 nucleotides align to TRBD1. Germline CDR1 SEHNR, CDR2 FQNEAQ (reference sequence). V shed 0 bases and J 4 bases; nucleotides not matched to a gene: 4. The CDR3 is 15 amino acids.

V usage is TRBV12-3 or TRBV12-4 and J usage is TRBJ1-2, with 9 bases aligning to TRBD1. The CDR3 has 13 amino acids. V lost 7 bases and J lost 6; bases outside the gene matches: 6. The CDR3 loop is CASKGTGRHGYTF. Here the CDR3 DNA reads TGTGCCAGCAAAGGGACAGGGAGACATGGCTACACCTTC.

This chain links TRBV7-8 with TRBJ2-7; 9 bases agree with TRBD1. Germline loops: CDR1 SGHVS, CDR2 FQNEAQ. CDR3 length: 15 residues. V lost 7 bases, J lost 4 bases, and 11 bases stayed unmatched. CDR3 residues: CASNAPGQGSYEQYF. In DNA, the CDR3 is TGTGCCAGCAACGCACCCGGACAGGGGTCATACGAGCAGTACTTC.

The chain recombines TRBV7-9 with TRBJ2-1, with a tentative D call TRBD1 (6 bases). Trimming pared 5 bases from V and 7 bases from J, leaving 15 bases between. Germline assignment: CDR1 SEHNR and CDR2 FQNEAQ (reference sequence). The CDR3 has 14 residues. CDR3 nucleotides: TGTGCCAGCAGCCGGCCAGGGGATAGGAATGAGCAGTTCTTC. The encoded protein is CASSRPGDRNEQFF.

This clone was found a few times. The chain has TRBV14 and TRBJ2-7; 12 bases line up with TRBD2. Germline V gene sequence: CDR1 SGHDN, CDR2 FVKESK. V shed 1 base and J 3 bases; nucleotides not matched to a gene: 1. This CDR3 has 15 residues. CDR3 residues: CASSQGLAGVYEQYF. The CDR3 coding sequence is TGTGCCAGCAGCCAAGGACTAGCGGGAGTCTACGAGCAGTACTTC.

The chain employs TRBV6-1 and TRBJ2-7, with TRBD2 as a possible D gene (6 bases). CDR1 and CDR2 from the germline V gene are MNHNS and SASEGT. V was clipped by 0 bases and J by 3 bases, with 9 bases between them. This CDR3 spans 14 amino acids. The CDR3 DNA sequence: TGTGCCAGCAGTGAAGCTTTCGGGGGCTACGAGCAGTACTTC. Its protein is CASSEAFGGYEQYF.

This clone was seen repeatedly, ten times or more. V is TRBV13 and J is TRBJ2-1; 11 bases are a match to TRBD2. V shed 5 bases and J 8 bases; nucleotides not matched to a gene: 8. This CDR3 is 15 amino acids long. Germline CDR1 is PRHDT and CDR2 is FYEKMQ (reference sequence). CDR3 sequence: CASSRHSGRAHEQFF. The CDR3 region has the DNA TGTGCCAGCAGCCGGCATAGCGGGAGGGCCCATGAGCAGTTCTTC.

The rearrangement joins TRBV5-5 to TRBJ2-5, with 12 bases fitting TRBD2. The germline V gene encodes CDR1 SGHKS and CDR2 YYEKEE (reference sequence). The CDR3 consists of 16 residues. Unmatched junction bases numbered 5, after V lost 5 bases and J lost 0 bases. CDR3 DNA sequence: TGTGCCAGCAGAACCGGACTAGCGGGGAACCAAGAGACCCAGTACTTC. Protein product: CASRTGLAGNQETQYF.

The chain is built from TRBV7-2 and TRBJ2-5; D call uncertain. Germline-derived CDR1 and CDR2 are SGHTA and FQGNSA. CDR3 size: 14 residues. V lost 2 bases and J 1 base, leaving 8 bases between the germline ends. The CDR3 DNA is TGTGCCAGCAGCTTAAACCCAGGCCAAGAGACCCAGTACTTC. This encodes CASSLNPGQETQYF. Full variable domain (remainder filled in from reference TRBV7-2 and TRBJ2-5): GAGVSQSPSNKVTEKGKDVELRCDPISGHTALYWYRQSLGQGLEFLIYFQGNSAPDKSGLPSDRFSAERTGGSVSTLTIQRTQQEDSAVYLCASSLNPGQETQYFGPGTRLLVL.

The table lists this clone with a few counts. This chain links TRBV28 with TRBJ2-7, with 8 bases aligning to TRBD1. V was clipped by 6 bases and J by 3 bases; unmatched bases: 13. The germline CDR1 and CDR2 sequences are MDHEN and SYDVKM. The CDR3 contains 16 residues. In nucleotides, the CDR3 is TGTGCCAGCAGCCAGAGCTCCAGGGGGCGAGTCTACGAGCAGTACTTC. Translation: CASSQSSRGRVYEQYF.

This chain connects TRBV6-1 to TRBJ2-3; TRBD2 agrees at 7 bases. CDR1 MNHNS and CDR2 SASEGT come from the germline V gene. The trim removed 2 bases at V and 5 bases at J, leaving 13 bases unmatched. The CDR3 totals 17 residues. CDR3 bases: TGTGCCAGCAGTGAATCCGTCCTAGCGGCCGCGCAAGATACGCAGTATTTT. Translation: CASSESVLAAAQDTQYF.

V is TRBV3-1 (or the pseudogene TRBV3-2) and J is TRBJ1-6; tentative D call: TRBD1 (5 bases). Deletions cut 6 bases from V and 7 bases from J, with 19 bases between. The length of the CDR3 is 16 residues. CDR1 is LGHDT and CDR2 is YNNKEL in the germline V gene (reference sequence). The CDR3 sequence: CASRRSGQGHNSPLHF. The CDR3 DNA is TGTGCCAGCAGAAGGTCTGGCCAGGGCCACAATTCACCCCTCCACTTT.

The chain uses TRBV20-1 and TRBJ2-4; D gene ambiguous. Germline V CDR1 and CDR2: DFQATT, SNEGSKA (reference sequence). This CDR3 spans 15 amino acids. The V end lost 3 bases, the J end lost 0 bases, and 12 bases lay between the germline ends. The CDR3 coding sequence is TGCAGTGCTAGTTCCGAGGCCCTAGCCAAAAACATTCAGTACTTC. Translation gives CSASSEALAKNIQYF.

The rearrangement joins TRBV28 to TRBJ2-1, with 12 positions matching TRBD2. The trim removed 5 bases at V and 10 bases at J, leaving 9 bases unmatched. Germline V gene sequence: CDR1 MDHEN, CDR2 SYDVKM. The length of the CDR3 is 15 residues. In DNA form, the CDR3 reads TGTGCCAGCAGTCTCCTAGCGGGGGGGCCGGGGGAGCAGTTCTTC. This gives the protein CASSLLAGGPGEQFF.

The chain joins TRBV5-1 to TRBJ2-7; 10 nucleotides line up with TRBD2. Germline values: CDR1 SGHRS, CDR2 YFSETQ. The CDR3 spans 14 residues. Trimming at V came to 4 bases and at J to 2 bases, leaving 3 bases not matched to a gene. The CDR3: CASSPSGGAYEQYF. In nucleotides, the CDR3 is TGCGCCAGCAGCCCAAGCGGGGGGGCCTACGAGCAGTACTTC.

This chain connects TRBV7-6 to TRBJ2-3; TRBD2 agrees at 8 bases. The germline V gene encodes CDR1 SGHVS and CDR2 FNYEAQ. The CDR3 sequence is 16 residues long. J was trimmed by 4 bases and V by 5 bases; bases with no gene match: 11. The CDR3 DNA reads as TGTGCCAGCAGCCTCCGGAGCGGGGGACTACCAGATACGCAGTATTTT. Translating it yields CASSLRSGGLPDTQYF.